This entry lists 14 T cell receptor beta chains sequenced from one sample in a study of cytomegalovirus exposure and HLA in healthy donors. Only in-frame clones appear in the TCRdb table, and some are missing; sequencing was by immunoSEQ multiplex PCR. The repertoire holds approximately 160,000 clones, with around 92% as singletons. The sample consisted of PBMCs. Receptor source: a man aged 18 to 29 in good health and CMV-seropositive.

The V call is TRBV7-6, the J call TRBJ2-3; 8 positions match TRBD1. The V and J ends lost 5 bases and 5 bases, in that order; junction bases with no gene match: 6. Per germline, CDR1 SGHVS and CDR2 FNYEAQ. There are 14 residues in the CDR3. The CDR3 spells CASSPQGALDTQYF. The CDR3 coding sequence is TGTGCCAGCAGCCCCCAGGGGGCTCTAGATACGCAGTATTTT.

V is TRBV29-1 and J is TRBJ2-3; the match to TRBD2 covers 10 bases. Germline values: CDR1 SQVTM, CDR2 ANQGSEA. V was pared by 3 bases and J by 1 base, with 4 bases of the junction left unmatched. CDR3 size: 15 residues. CDR3 sequence: CSVDWTSGRTDTQYF. DNA of the CDR3: TGCAGCGTTGACTGGACTAGCGGACGCACAGATACGCAGTATTTT.

The chain recombines TRBV7-9 with TRBJ2-1, with 9 bases aligning to TRBD2. J lost 7 bases, V lost 5 bases, and 3 bases had no gene match. CDR1 is SEHNR, CDR2 FQNEAQ, per germline (reference sequence). The CDR3 spans 13 residues. The CDR3 spells CASSRTSGNEQFF. The CDR3 nucleotides are TGTGCCAGCAGCCGAACTAGCGGGAATGAGCAGTTCTTC.

J is TRBJ2-1 and V is TRBV4-2, with D perhaps TRBD2 (5 bases). Germline CDR1 and CDR2: LGHNA and YNFKEQ. The CDR3 consists of 15 residues. Trimming removed 1 base from V and 1 base from J, with 8 bases in between. The DNA for the CDR3 is TGTGCCAGCAGCCAAGCGACGGGATCCTACAATGAGCAGTTCTTC. Protein product: CASSQATGSYNEQFF.

This chain uses TRBV6-1 with TRBJ2-7; a weak D match, TRBD2 (6 bases). Trimming cost V 7 bases and J 2 bases, with 12 bases left between them. Per germline, CDR1 MNHNS and CDR2 SASEGT. The CDR3 covers 13 residues. CDR3 nucleotide sequence: TGTGCCAGCACTAGGGAGGTTCCCTACGAGCAGTACTTC. Translated, it gives CASTREVPYEQYF.

This CDR3 is CASSPGQGARGYTF. CDR3 DNA: TGTGCCAGCAGCCCCGGACAGGGGGCGCGGGGCTACACCTTC. The V gene is TRBV9, the J gene TRBJ1-2; TRBD1 matches at 11 bases. Germline CDR1 reads SGDLS; CDR2 reads YYNGEE. The CDR3 has 14 residues. V shed 4 bases and J 8 bases; nucleotides not matched to a gene: 7. The whole variable domain, remainder taken from reference TRBV9 and TRBJ1-2, is DSGVTQTPKHLITATGQRVTLRCSPRSGDLSVYWYQQSLDQGLQFLIQYYNGEERAKGNILERFSAQQFPDLHSELNLSSLELGDSALYFCASSPGQGARGYTFGSGTRLTVV.

The chain uses TRBV18 and TRBJ2-1; weak D call: TRBD1 (6 bases). The germline gives CDR1 KGHSH, CDR2 LQKENI. V shed 4 bases and J shed 4 bases, with 20 bases lying between them. CDR3 length equals 17 residues. The CDR3 coding sequence is TGTGCCAGCTCACAGTACAGCGGACAGCAGTCTTACAATGAGCAGTTCTTC. Residues: CASSQYSGQQSYNEQFF.

This clone turned up a few times. The chain carries TRBV27 and TRBJ2-1; TRBD2 agrees at 9 bases. Germline-derived CDR1 and CDR2 are MNHEY and SMNVEV (reference sequence). This CDR3 has 14 residues. V shed 10 bases, J shed 3 bases, and the junction held 7 bases outside the gene matches. The DNA for the CDR3 is TGTGCCACCAAGGGACTAGCCGGCTACAATGAGCAGTTCTTC. Its translation: CATKGLAGYNEQFF.

The V and J genes are TRBV28 and TRBJ2-7; 8 bases fit TRBD1. The CDR3 has 15 amino acids. The ends lost 5 bases at V and 2 bases at J; junction bases unmatched: 8. The V gene's germline CDR1 is MDHEN and CDR2 SYDVKM. The CDR3: CASSDGQGLAYEQYF. The CDR3 nucleotides read TGTGCCAGCAGTGACGGACAGGGATTAGCCTACGAGCAGTACTTC.

The CDR3 nucleotides read TGTGCCAGCAGCCCGGATCTAGCGGTACCCCCCTACGAGCAGTACTTC. Translation: CASSPDLAVPPYEQYF. This chain uses TRBV5-6 with TRBJ2-7; 7 bases align to TRBD2. J was trimmed by 2 bases and V by 4 bases; bases with no gene match: 12. CDR3 size: 16 residues. Germline assignment: CDR1 SGHDT and CDR2 YYEEEE.

This clone has just a few counts. The chain is built from TRBV4-1 and TRBJ2-7; possibly TRBD1 for D (5 bases). Trimming pared 0 bases from V and 2 bases from J, leaving 14 bases between. Germline lookup yields CDR1 MGHRA and CDR2 YSYEKL. CDR3 length: 16 amino acids. The CDR3 nucleotides are TGCGCCAGCAGCCAAGAAGGCCCAGGGCGGCCCTACGAGCAGTACTTC. Translation gives CASSQEGPGRPYEQYF.

The chain couples TRBV5-1 to TRBJ2-1, with D possibly TRBD2 on 5 matching bases. Germline V gene lookup returns CDR1 SGHRS and CDR2 YFSETQ. The CDR3 has 14 residues. V was shortened by 1 base and J by 4 bases, with 9 bases between the two germline ends. This CDR3 reads CASSLLGAYNEQFF. The CDR3, as DNA: TGCGCCAGCAGCTTGCTGGGAGCTTACAATGAGCAGTTCTTC. The whole variable domain, remainder taken from reference TRBV5-1 and TRBJ2-1, is KAGVTQTPRYLIKTRGQQVTLSCSPISGHRSVSWYQQTPGQGLQFLFEYFSETQRNKGNFPGRFSGRQFSNSRSEMNVSTLELGDSALYLCASSLLGAYNEQFFGPGTRLTVL.

The chain employs TRBV28 and TRBJ2-7; D gene ambiguous. There are 14 residues in the CDR3. V lost 6 bases and J 2 bases, leaving 14 bases between the germline ends. Germline V gene lookup returns CDR1 MDHEN and CDR2 SYDVKM. DNA for the CDR3: TGTGCCAGCAGCCGACGAGGAAAGACCTACGAGCAGTACTTC. This translates into CASSRRGKTYEQYF.

The table lists this clone with a few counts. The chain carries TRBV28 and TRBJ2-2; D gene unclear. The germline CDR1 and CDR2 sequences are MDHEN and SYDVKM. Trimming took off 8 bases at V and 1 base at J, with 5 bases between the two ends. This CDR3 is 12 amino acids long. DNA of the CDR3: TGTGCCAGCTACAGGAACACCGGGGAGCTGTTTTTT. It encodes CASYRNTGELFF.